One and the same sample provided the 6 T cell receptor beta chains below, sequenced in a study of blood T cell repertoires in COVID-19. Sequencing used immunoSEQ multiplex PCR; TCRdb keeps in-frame clones, though not all of them. The repertoire consists of about 56,000 clones, with under 90% occurring once and the leading ten covering over 10%. The sample was peripheral blood. The origin of the receptors is a woman aged 80 or over with acute or convalescent COVID-19.

This chain links TRBV19 with TRBJ1-1, with D perhaps matching TRBD1 (6 bases). CDR1 and CDR2 (germline): LNHDA, SQIVND (reference sequence). The CDR3 is 16 residues long. Trimming took 4 bases from V and 5 from J, leaving 20 bases between them. CDR3: CASSTQGVRGGTEAFF. The CDR3 region has the DNA TGTGCCAGTAGTACCCAGGGAGTAAGGGGGGGAACTGAAGCTTTCTTT.

V and J are TRBV2 and TRBJ1-2, with 11 bases identical to TRBD1. This CDR3 has 16 amino acids. Germline V gene lookup returns CDR1 SNHLY and CDR2 FYNNEI. V lost 7 bases and J lost 2; bases outside the gene matches: 9. The CDR3 region is CASIPDRGRVNYGYTF. The CDR3, as DNA: TGTGCCAGCATACCGGACAGGGGGCGTGTCAACTATGGCTACACCTTC.

The rearrangement joins TRBV27 to TRBJ1-2; 7 bases align to TRBD1. The CDR3 has 14 amino acids. Trimming at V came to 3 bases and at J to 8 bases, leaving 9 bases not matched to a gene. Germline CDR1 and CDR2: MNHEY and SMNVEV (reference sequence). The chain's CDR3 is CASSLGTDIQGYTF. The CDR3 nucleotides read TGTGCCAGCAGTTTGGGGACAGACATTCAGGGCTACACCTTC.

The chain recombines TRBV30 with TRBJ1-4, with a possible D match to TRBD1 (5 bases). Per the germline V gene, CDR1 is GTSNPN and CDR2 is SVGIG (reference sequence). Deletions cut 1 base from V and 4 bases from J, with 10 bases between. The CDR3 spans 14 residues. CDR3 residues: CAWSGDSLNEKLFF. The CDR3 DNA sequence: TGTGCCTGGAGTGGCGACAGTCTTAATGAAAAACTGTTTTTT.

This rearrangement joins TRBV20-1 to TRBJ2-1; 7 positions agree with TRBD2. Germline-derived CDR1 and CDR2 are DFQATT and SNEGSKA (reference sequence). J lost 4 bases, V lost 3 bases, and 9 bases had no gene match. The CDR3 totals 15 residues. DNA for the CDR3: TGCAGTGCTAGTCTTGGGCTAGCGGTATACAATGAGCAGTTCTTC. It is translated as CSASLGLAVYNEQFF.

The V gene is TRBV9, the J gene TRBJ2-5; D perhaps matches TRBD2 (6 bases). The CDR3 length is 15 residues. V lost 0 bases and J lost 0, with 9 bases in between. Germline V CDR1 and CDR2: SGDLS, YYNGEE. The chain's CDR3 is CASSVGAGNQETQYF. The CDR3 DNA is TGTGCCAGCAGCGTAGGAGCGGGTAACCAAGAGACCCAGTACTTC.